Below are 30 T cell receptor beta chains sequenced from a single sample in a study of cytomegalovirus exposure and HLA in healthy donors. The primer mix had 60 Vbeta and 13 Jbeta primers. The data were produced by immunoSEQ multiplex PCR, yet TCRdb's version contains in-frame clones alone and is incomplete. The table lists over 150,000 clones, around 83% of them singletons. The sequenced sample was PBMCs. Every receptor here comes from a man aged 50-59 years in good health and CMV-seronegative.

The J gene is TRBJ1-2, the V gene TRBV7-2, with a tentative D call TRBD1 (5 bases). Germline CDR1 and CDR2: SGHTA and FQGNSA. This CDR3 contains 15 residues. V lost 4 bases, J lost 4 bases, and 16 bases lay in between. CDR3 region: CASSSSDSYTYGYTF. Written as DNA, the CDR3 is TGTGCCAGCAGCTCCTCAGACAGTTACACCTATGGCTACACCTTC.

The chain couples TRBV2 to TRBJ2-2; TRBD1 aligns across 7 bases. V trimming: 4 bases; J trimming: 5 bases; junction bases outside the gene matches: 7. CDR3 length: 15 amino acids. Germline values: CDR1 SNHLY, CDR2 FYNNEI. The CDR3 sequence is CASSVARGRTGELFF. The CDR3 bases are TGTGCCAGCAGTGTGGCGAGGGGGCGGACCGGGGAGCTGTTTTTT.

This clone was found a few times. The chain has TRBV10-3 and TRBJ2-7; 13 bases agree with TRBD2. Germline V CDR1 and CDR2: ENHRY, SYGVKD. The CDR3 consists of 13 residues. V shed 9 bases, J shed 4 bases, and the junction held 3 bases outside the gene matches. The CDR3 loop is CAIRTSGSYEQYF. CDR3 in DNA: TGTGCCATACGGACTAGCGGGAGTTACGAGCAGTACTTC.

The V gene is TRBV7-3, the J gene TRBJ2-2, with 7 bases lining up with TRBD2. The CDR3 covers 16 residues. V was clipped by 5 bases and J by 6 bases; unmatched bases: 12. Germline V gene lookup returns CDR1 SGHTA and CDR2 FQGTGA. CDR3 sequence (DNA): TGTGCCAGCAGCCCCCGGGCGGGAGTGGGGTCCGGGGAGCTGTTTTTT. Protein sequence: CASSPRAGVGSGELFF.

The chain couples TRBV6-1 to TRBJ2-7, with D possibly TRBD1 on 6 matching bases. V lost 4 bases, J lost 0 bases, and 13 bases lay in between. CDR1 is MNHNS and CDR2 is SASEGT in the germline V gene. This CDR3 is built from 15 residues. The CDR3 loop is CASSVLQGSSYEQYF. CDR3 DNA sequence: TGTGCCAGCAGTGTGTTGCAGGGGAGCTCCTACGAGCAGTACTTC.

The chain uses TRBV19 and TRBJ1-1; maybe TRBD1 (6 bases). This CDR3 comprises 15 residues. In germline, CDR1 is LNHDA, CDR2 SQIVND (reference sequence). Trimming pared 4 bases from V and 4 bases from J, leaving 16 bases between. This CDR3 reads CASSTRAGAGTEAFF. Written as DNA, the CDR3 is TGTGCCAGTAGTACTAGGGCGGGGGCGGGCACTGAAGCTTTCTTT.

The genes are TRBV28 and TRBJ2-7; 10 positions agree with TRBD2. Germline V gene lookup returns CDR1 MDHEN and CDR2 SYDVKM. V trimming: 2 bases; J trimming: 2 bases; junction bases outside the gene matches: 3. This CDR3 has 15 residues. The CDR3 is CASSLIAGGTYEQYF. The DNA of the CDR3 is TGTGCCAGCAGTTTAATAGCGGGAGGAACCTACGAGCAGTACTTC. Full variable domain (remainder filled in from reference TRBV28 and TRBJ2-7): DVKVTQSSRYLVKRTGEKVFLECVQDMDHENMFWYRQDPGLGLRLIYFSYDVKMKEKGDIPEGYSVSREKKERFSLILESASTNQTSMYLCASSLIAGGTYEQYFGPGTRLTVT.

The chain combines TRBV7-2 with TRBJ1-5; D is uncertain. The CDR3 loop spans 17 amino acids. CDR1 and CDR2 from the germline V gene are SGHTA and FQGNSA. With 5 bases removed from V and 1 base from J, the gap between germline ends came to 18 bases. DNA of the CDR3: TGTGCCAGCAGCACGGAAGGCGGGCCGGGAAGCAATCAGCCCCAGCATTTT. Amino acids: CASSTEGGPGSNQPQHF.

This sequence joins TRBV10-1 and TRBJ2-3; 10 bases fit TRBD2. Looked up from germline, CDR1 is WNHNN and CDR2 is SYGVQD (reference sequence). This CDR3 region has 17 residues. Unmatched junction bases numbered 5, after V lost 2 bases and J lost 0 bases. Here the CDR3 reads CASSERASGRSTDTQYF. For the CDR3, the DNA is TGCGCCAGCAGTGAGAGGGCTAGCGGGAGAAGCACAGATACGCAGTATTTT.

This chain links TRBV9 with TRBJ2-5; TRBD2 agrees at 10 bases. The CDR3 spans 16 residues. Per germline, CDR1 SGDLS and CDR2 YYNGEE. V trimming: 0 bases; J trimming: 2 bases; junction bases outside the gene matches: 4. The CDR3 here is CASSVVGSGGQETQYF. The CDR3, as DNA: TGTGCCAGCAGCGTAGTTGGTAGCGGGGGGCAAGAGACCCAGTACTTC.

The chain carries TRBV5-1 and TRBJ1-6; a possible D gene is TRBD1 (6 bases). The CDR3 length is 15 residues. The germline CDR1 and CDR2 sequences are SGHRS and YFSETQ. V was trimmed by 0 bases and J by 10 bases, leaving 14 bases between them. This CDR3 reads CASSLVEQGKSPLHF. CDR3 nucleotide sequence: TGCGCCAGCAGCTTGGTAGAGCAGGGGAAATCACCCCTCCACTTT.

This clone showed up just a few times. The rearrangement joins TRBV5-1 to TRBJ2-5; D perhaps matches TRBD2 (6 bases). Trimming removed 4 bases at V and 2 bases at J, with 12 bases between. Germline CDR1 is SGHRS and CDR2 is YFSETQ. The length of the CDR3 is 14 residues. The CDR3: CASSPQTSQETQYF. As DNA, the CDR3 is TGCGCCAGCAGCCCCCAGACTAGTCAAGAGACCCAGTACTTC.

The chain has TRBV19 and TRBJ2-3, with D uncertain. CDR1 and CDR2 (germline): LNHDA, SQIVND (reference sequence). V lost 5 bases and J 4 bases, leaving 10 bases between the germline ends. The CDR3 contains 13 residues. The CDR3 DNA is TGTGCCAGTAGTCCCGCGAATGCAGATACGCAGTATTTT. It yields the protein CASSPANADTQYF.

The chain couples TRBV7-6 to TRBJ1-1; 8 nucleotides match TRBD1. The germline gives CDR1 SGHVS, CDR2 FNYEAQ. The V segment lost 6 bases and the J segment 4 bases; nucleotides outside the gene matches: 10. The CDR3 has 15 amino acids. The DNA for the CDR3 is TGTGCCAGCAGTAAGACAGGGACAGGTCCCACTGAAGCTTTCTTT. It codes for CASSKTGTGPTEAFF.

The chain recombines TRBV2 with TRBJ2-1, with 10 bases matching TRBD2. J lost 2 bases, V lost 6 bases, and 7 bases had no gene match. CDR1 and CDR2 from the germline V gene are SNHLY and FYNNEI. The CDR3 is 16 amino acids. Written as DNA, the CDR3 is TGTGCCAGCAGCGTAACCGGGACTAGCGCCTACAATGAGCAGTTCTTC. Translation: CASSVTGTSAYNEQFF.

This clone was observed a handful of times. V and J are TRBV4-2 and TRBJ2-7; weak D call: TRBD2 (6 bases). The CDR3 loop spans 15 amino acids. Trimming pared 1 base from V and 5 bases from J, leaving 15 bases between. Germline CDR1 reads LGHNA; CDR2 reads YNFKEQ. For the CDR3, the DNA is TGTGCCAGCAGCCAAGTAGCAGGCGGAGGGGACGAGCAGTACTTC. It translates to CASSQVAGGGDEQYF.

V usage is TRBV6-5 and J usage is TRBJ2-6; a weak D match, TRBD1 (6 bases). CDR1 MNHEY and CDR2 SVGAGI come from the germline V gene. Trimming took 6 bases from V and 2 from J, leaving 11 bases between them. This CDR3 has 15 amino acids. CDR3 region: CASRLQGAGANVLTF. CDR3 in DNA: TGTGCCAGCAGACTACAGGGTGCTGGGGCCAACGTCCTGACTTTC.

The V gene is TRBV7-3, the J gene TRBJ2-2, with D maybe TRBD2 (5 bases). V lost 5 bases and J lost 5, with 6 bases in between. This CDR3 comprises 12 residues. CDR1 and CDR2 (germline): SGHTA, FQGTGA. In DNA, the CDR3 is TGTGCCAGCAGCCGAGGGACCGGGGAGCTGTTTTTT. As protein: CASSRGTGELFF.

The CDR3 nucleotides are TGTGCCAGCAGCTCACGGACAGGGGGCGTAATCGAGCAGTACTTC. Translating it yields CASSSRTGGVIEQYF. The chain employs TRBV7-2 and TRBJ2-7, with 11 bases lining up with TRBD1. Trimming cost V 4 bases and J 6 bases; bases outside gene matches: 8. Germline lookup yields CDR1 SGHTA and CDR2 FQGNSA. CDR3 length: 15 amino acids.

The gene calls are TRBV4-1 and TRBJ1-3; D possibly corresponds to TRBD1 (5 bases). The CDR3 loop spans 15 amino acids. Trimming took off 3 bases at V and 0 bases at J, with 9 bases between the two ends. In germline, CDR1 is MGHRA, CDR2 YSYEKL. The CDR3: CASSHDRDSGNTIYF. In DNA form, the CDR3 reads TGCGCCAGCAGCCATGACAGAGACTCTGGAAACACCATATATTTT.

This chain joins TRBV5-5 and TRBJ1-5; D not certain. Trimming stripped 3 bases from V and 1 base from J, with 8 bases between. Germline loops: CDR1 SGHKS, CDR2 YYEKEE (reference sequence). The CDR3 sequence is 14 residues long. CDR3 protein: CASSSGESNQPQHF. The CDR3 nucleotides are TGTGCCAGCAGCTCGGGTGAGAGCAATCAGCCCCAGCATTTT.

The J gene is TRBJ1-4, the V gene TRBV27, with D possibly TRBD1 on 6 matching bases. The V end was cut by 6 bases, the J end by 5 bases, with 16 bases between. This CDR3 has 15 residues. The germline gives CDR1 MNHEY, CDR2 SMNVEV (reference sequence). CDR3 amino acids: CASSEHRGQNEKLFF. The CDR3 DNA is TGTGCCAGCAGCGAACACAGAGGACAGAATGAAAAACTGTTTTTT.

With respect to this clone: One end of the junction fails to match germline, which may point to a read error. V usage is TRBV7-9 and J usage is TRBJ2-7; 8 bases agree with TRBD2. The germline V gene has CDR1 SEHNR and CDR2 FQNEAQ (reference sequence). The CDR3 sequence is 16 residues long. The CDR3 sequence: CSSSGTSPIGGSEQYF. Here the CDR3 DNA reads TGTTCCAGCAGCGGGACTAGTCCGATAGGTGGGAGCGAGCAGTACTTC.

CDR3 coding DNA: TGTGCCAGCTCACCACTGGAGGGTAGCAATCAGCCCCAGCATTTT. It translates to CASSPLEGSNQPQHF. This chain joins TRBV18 and TRBJ1-5, with unresolved D. This CDR3 is 15 amino acids long. V lost 1 base to trimming and J lost 0 bases, with 7 bases between them. Germline V gene sequence: CDR1 KGHSH, CDR2 LQKENI.

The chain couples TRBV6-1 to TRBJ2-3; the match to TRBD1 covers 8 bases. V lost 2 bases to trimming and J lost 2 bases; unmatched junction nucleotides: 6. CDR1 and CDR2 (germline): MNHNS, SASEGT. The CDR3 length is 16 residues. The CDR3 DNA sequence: TGTGCCAGCAGTGAAAGTCTTCAGGGGGCCACAGATACGCAGTATTTT. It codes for CASSESLQGATDTQYF.

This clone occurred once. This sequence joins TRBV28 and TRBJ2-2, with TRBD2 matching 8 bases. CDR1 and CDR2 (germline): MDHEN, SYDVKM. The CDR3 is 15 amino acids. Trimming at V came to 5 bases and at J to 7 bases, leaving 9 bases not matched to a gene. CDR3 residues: CASSVAGRGVGELFF. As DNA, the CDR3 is TGTGCCAGCAGTGTAGCGGGGCGGGGAGTCGGGGAGCTGTTTTTT.

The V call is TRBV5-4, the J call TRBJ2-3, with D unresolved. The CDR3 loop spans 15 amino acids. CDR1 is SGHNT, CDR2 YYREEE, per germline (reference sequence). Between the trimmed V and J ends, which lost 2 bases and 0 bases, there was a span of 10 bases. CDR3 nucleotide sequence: TGTGCCAGCAGCTTAAAGACTCTCAGCACAGATACGCAGTATTTT. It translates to CASSLKTLSTDTQYF.

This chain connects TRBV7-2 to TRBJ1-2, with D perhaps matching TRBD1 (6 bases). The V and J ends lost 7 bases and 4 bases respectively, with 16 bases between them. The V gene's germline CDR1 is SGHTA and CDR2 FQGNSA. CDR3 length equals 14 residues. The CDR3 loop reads CASNIQGTGYGYTF. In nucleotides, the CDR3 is TGTGCCAGCAACATACAGGGTACTGGCTATGGCTACACCTTC. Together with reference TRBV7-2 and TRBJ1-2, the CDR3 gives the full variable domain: GAGVSQSPSNKVTEKGKDVELRCDPISGHTALYWYRQSLGQGLEFLIYFQGNSAPDKSGLPSDRFSAERTGGSVSTLTIQRTQQEDSAVYLCASNIQGTGYGYTFGSGTRLTVV.

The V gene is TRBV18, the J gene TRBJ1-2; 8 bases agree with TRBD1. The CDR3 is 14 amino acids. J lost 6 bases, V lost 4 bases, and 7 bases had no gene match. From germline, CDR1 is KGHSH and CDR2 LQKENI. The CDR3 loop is CASSHATGEDGYTF. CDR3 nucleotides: TGTGCCAGCTCACACGCGACAGGGGAGGATGGCTACACCTTC.

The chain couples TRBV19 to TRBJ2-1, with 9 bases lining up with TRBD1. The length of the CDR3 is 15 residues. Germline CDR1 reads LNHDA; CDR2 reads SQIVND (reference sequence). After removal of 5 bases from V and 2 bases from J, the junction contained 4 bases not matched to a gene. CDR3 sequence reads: CASSSDRGAYNEQFF. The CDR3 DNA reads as TGTGCCAGTAGTTCGGACAGGGGCGCCTACAATGAGCAGTTCTTC.